This T cell receptor (beta chain) was documented in a study of T-cell memory formation after mild COVID-19. The wider study: Clusters were largely donor specific. Overall study results and limits: Nothing showed for sure that second-wave clones peaking on day 37 were SARS-CoV-2 specific. Among clones contracting day 15 to 85, CD4/CD8 was balanced, whereas later expanders leaned CD4+.

This clonotype was seen a handful of times. Antigen unknown. TCRdb itself ran the 5' RACE reads through MiXCR, one entry per CDR3 protein. The data hold about 430,000 distinct CDR3 sequences, with roughly 26% observed a single time. From germline, CDR1 is MNHNS and CDR2 SASEGT. CDR3 length: 14 residues. V gave up 8 bases and J gave up 8 bases; unmatched junction bases: 8. The specimen sequenced was PBMCs or a T cell subset sorted from them (not recorded which). This sequence originates from an adult woman who had mild COVID-19 (a few samples of this study predate the infection). Cell type and time point are not known. This chain links TRBV6-1 with TRBJ2-1; 11 bases are shared with TRBD2. CDR3 DNA: TGTGCCAGCGTACTAGCGGGGGCCAGGGATGAGCAGTTCTTC. It specifies CASVLAGARDEQFF.